The 15 T cell receptor beta chains given below trace back to one sample, sequenced in a study of blood T cell repertoires in COVID-19 (dated by TCRdb to about 2020). Libraries were constructed by the immunoSEQ multiplex PCR assay. TCRdb took over this immuneACCESS table, retaining in-frame rearrangements with V and J assigned. Such tables are incomplete; in checked studies, under half of the missing clones stem from an unresolved V gene, and the remainder is unexplained. In all, the sample holds about 380,000 clones, and around 84% of those were seen once. The ten largest clones add up to more than 0.85% of the sample. Sequencing was carried out using peripheral blood. The receptor set was obtained from a human donor with acute or convalescent COVID-19. The donor label of this sample is uncertain.

V gene TRBV11-2 combines with J gene TRBJ1-2, with TRBD1 matching over 12 bases. The CDR3 contains 15 residues. Looked up from germline, CDR1 is SGHAT and CDR2 is FQNNGV. V lost 1 base and J lost 7; bases outside the gene matches: 4. CDR3 region: CASSLGGQGAGGYTF. DNA of the CDR3: TGTGCCAGCAGCTTAGGGGGACAGGGGGCTGGTGGCTACACCTTC.

V and J are TRBV12-3 or TRBV12-4 and TRBJ1-2; D perhaps matches TRBD1 (6 bases). This CDR3 contains 13 residues. Trimming left V 3 bases short and J 3 bases short, with 8 bases between. The CDR3 spells CASSFDRYYGYTF. CDR3 DNA: TGTGCCAGCAGTTTCGACAGGTACTATGGCTACACCTTC.

This chain joins TRBV10-2 and TRBJ1-1; D is perhaps TRBD1 (5 bases). Germline V gene lookup returns CDR1 WSHSY and CDR2 SAAADI. The CDR3 covers 15 residues. V was trimmed by 6 bases and J by 0 bases, leaving 14 bases between them. The CDR3 DNA follows: TGCGCCAGCAGAGAAAGACAGAAAGTGAACACTGAAGCTTTCTTT. Amino acids: CASRERQKVNTEAFF.

The V call is TRBV28, the J call TRBJ2-1; 8 bases fit TRBD2. The CDR3 totals 17 residues. Germline-derived CDR1 and CDR2 are MDHEN and SYDVKM. Trimming at V came to 3 bases and at J to 0 bases, leaving 7 bases not matched to a gene. CDR3 sequence reads: CASSFHGRARSYNEQFF. The CDR3 bases are TGTGCCAGCAGTTTTCACGGGAGGGCCCGCTCCTACAATGAGCAGTTCTTC. The full variable domain, completed using reference TRBV28 and TRBJ2-1, is DVKVTQSSRYLVKRTGEKVFLECVQDMDHENMFWYRQDPGLGLRLIYFSYDVKMKEKGDIPEGYSVSREKKERFSLILESASTNQTSMYLCASSFHGRARSYNEQFFGPGTRLTVL.

V and J are TRBV7-9 and TRBJ2-1, with D possibly TRBD1 on 5 matching bases. V lost 3 bases and J lost 6, with 12 bases in between. Germline lookup yields CDR1 SEHNR and CDR2 FQNEAQ (reference sequence). The CDR3 is made up of 14 amino acids. The CDR3 bases are TGTGCCAGCAGCTTTGTTACAGGTACCAATGAGCAGTTCTTC. It codes for CASSFVTGTNEQFF. Full variable domain (rest looked up from reference TRBV7-9 and TRBJ2-1): DTGVSQNPRHKITKRGQNVTFRCDPISEHNRLYWYRQTLGQGPEFLTYFQNEAQLEKSRLLSDRFSAERPKGSFSTLEIQRTEQGDSAMYLCASSFVTGTNEQFFGPGTRLTVL.

This clone was recorded a few times. This chain uses TRBV5-5 with TRBJ2-5; TRBD1 is a possible D gene (5 bases). Looked up from germline, CDR1 is SGHKS and CDR2 is YYEKEE (reference sequence). This CDR3 spans 13 amino acids. Trimming took off 0 bases at V and 5 bases at J, with 8 bases between the two ends. CDR3: CASSLGAGETQYF. DNA of the CDR3: TGTGCCAGCAGCTTGGGGGCAGGGGAGACCCAGTACTTC.

This chain joins TRBV7-2 and TRBJ2-2; D is undetermined. Between the trimmed V and J ends, which lost 0 bases and 8 bases, there was a span of 22 bases. This CDR3 spans 18 amino acids. CDR1 SGHTA and CDR2 FQGNSA come from the germline V gene. CDR3 DNA sequence: TGTGCCAGCAGCTTAGCTCTCCCAGGATCATCCTCCACTGGGGAGCTGTTTTTT. Translating it yields CASSLALPGSSSTGELFF.

V is TRBV23-1 and J is TRBJ1-4; D unclear. TRBV23-1 is an ORF for which the function is uncertain. V dropped 2 bases and J dropped 5 bases, with 12 bases sitting between them. The CDR3 extends over 15 amino acids. CDR3 loop: CASSQDSVNNEKLFF. CDR3 sequence (DNA): TGCGCCAGCAGTCAAGATTCAGTGAACAATGAAAAACTGTTTTTT.

Concerning this clone: At one end, the junction sequence differs from germline, possibly due to a read error. CDR3 sequence (DNA): TGTGCCAGCTGTGACCTCTCCTACAATGAGCAGTTCTTC. This sequence encodes CASCDLSYNEQFF. This chain connects TRBV6-1 to TRBJ2-1; D is ambiguous. CDR1 and CDR2 (germline): MNHNS, SASEGT. There are 13 residues in the CDR3.

This clone has a single count. The chain couples TRBV3-1 (or the pseudogene TRBV3-2) to TRBJ2-3, with 14 bases lining up with TRBD2. The CDR3 loop spans 15 amino acids. Germline V gene sequence: CDR1 LGHDT, CDR2 YNNKEL (reference sequence). V shed 4 bases, J shed 5 bases, and the junction held 2 bases outside the gene matches. CDR3 in DNA: TGTGCCAGCAGCCGAGGACTAGCGGGGGGAGATACGCAGTATTTT. Translated: CASSRGLAGGDTQYF.

The genes are TRBV7-2 and TRBJ2-7, with TRBD1 identical over 7 bases. Looked up from germline, CDR1 is SGHTA and CDR2 is FQGNSA. This CDR3 region has 16 residues. The V and J ends lost 3 bases and 5 bases, in that order; junction bases with no gene match: 13. CDR3 nucleotide sequence: TGTGCCAGCAGCTTTGTCAAGAGGACAGGTCGCAACGAGCAGTACTTC. The encoded protein is CASSFVKRTGRNEQYF.

This clone was counted between two and nine times. The V call is TRBV6-5, the J call TRBJ2-1; 10 bases fit TRBD2. The CDR3 length is 15 residues. The junction had 8 bases not matched to a gene; V was cut back by 7 bases and J by 5 bases. CDR1 and CDR2 (germline): MNHEY, SVGAGI. CDR3 protein: CASTLSGGLHNEQFF. The CDR3 region has the DNA TGTGCCAGCACTCTTAGCGGGGGGCTCCACAATGAGCAGTTCTTC.

The V call is TRBV10-2, the J call TRBJ2-1, with D maybe TRBD1 (6 bases). The CDR3 spans 12 residues. The germline V gene encodes CDR1 WSHSY and CDR2 SAAADI. V lost 8 bases, J lost 10 bases, and 15 bases lay in between. The CDR3 reads CASGPGEWEQFF. The CDR3 nucleotides are TGCGCCAGCGGTCCAGGGGAGTGGGAGCAGTTCTTC.

V and J are TRBV29-1 and TRBJ1-1, with D possibly matching TRBD1 (5 bases). CDR1 is SQVTM, CDR2 ANQGSEA, per germline. The CDR3 extends over 10 amino acids. The V end was cut by 7 bases, the J end by 7 bases, with 10 bases between. The chain's CDR3 is CSARDYEAFF. The CDR3 coding sequence is TGCAGCGCCAGGGATTATGAAGCTTTCTTT.

This clone occurred many times. The chain couples TRBV5-4 to TRBJ2-7, with TRBD2 matching 9 bases. CDR1 and CDR2 from the germline V gene are SGHNT and YYREEE (reference sequence). The CDR3 length is 17 residues. The junction had 8 bases not matched to a gene; V was cut back by 0 bases and J by 1 base. The CDR3 nucleotides read TGTGCCAGCAGCTTGGTTGTTGGTAGCGGGGGATCCTACGAGCAGTACTTC. This sequence encodes CASSLVVGSGGSYEQYF.